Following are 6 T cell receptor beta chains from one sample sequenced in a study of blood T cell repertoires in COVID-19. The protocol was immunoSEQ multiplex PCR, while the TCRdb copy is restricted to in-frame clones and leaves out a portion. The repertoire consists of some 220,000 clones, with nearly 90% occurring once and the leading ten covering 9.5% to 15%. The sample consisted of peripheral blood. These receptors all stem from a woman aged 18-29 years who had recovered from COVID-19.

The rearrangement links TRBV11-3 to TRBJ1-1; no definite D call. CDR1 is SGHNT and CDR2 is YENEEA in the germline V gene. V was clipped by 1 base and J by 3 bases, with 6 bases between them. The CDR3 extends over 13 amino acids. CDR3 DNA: TGTGCCAGCAGCTTAGCTCCCCACACTGAAGCTTTCTTT. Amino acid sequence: CASSLAPHTEAFF.

The CDR3 nucleotides are TGTGCCAGCAGCCCCGTTCAAGGACTAGCGGGAGTGTCCTCAGATACGCAGTATTTT. This encodes CASSPVQGLAGVSSDTQYF. The rearrangement joins TRBV4-2 to TRBJ2-3, with 13 bases aligning to TRBD2. The CDR3 covers 19 residues. CDR1 and CDR2 (germline): LGHNA, YNFKEQ. V was pared by 4 bases and J by 4 bases, with 14 bases of the junction left unmatched.

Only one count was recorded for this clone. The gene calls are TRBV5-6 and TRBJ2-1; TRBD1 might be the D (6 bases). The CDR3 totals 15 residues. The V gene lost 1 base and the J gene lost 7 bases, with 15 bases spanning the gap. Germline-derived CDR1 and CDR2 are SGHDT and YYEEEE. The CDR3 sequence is CASSLFSGTWNEQFF. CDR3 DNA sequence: TGTGCCAGCAGCTTGTTTTCAGGGACATGGAATGAGCAGTTCTTC.

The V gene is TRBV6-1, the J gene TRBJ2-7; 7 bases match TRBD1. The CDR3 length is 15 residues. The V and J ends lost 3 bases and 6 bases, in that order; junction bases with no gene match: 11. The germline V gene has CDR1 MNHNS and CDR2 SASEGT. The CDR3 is CASSERQGKASEQYF. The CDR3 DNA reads TGTGCCAGCAGTGAGCGACAGGGTAAAGCCTCCGAGCAGTACTTC.

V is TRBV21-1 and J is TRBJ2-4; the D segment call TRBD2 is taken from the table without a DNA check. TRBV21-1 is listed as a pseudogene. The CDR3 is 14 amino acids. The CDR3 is CASSKAAGNFYQYF. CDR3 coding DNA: TGTGCCAGCAGCAAAGCGGCGGGGAATTTTTATCAGTACTTC.

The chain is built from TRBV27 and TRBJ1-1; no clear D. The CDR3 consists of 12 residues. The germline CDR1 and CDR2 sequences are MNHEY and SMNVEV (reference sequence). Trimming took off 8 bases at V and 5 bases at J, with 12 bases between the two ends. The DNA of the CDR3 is TGTGCCAGCGGGAGGACCGGGACTGAAGCTTTCTTT. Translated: CASGRTGTEAFF.